Sequencing of this TCR beta chain was carried out in a study of Graves' ophthalmopathy and Graves' hyperthyroidism. Study at large: Where ophthalmopathy was absent within 18 months of follow-up, hyperthyroidism was stable.

Investigators amplified TCR beta CDR3 regions from RNA transcripts. RT-PCR was first run with HTBI primers, then multiplex PCR in a second round. One entry per CDR3 protein, called by TCRdb with MiXCR from the multiplex PCR reads. The repertoire consists of roughly 1.1 million distinct CDR3 sequences, with about two fifths occurring once and the leading ten covering approximately 12%. Germline CDR1 is LNHDA and CDR2 is SQIVND (reference sequence). V dropped 3 bases and J dropped 4 bases, with 9 bases sitting between them. The CDR3 sequence is 13 residues long. Additional autoimmune diseases, uncontrolled infections, pregnancy or lactation disqualified patients.

The J gene is TRBJ1-2, the V gene TRBV19; no reliable D call. The TCR was taken from an adult man with Graves' hyperthyroidism. The sample comprised peripheral blood or thyroid tissue (not recorded which). The CDR3 DNA is TGTGCCAGTAGTATCAGGAGCTCCTATGGCTACACCTTC. This codes for CASSIRSSYGYTF.